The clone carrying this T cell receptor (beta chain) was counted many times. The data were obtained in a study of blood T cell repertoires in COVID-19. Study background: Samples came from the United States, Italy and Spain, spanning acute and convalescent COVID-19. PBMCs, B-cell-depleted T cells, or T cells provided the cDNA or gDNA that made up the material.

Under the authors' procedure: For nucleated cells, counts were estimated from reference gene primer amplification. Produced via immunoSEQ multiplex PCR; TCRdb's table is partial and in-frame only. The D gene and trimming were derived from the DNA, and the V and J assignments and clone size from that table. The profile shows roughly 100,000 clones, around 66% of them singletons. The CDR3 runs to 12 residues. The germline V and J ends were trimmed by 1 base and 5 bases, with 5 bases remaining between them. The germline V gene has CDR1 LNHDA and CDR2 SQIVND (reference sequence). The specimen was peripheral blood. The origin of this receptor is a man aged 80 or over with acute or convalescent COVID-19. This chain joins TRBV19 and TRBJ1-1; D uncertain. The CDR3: CASSIGRTEAFF. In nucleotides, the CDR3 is TGTGCCAGTAGTATAGGGCGGACTGAAGCTTTCTTT. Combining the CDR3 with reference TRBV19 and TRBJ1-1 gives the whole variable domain DGGITQSPKYLFRKEGQNVTLSCEQNLNHDAMYWYRQDPGQGLRLIYYSQIVNDFQKGDIAEGYSVSREKKESFPLTVTSAQKNPTAFYLCASSIGRTEAFFGQGTRLTVV.